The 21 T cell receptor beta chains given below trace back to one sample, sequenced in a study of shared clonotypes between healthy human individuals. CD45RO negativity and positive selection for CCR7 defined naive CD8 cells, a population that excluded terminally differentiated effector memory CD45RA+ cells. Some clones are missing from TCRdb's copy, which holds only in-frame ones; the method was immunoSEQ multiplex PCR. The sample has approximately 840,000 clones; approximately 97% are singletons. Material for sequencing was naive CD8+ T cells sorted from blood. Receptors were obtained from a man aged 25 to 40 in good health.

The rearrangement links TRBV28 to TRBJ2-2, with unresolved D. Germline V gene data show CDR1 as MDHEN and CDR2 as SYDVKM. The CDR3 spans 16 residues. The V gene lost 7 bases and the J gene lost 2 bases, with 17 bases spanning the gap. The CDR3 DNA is TGTGCCAGCACCAACCGGTGGACCAGAAACACCGGGGAGCTGTTTTTT. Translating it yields CASTNRWTRNTGELFF.

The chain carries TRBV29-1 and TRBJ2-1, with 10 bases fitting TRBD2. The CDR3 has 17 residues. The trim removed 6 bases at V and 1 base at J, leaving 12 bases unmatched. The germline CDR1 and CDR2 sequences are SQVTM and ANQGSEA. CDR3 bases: TGCAGCGTCCTACTAGCGGGGACGGAAAGGTCCTACAATGAGCAGTTCTTC. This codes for CSVLLAGTERSYNEQFF.

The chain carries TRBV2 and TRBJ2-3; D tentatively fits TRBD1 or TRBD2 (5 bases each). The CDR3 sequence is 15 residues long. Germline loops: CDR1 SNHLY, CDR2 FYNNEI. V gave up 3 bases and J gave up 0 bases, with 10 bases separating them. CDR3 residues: CASSDGRDSTDTQYF. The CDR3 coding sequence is TGTGCCAGCAGTGATGGCAGGGACAGCACAGATACGCAGTATTTT.

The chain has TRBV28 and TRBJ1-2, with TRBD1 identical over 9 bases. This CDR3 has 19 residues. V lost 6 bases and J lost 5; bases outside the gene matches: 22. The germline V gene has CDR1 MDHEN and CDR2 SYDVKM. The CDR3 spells CASSRDRDGDYILLYGYTF. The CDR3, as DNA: TGTGCCAGCAGCCGGGACAGGGACGGTGACTATATCCTCCTTTATGGCTACACCTTC.

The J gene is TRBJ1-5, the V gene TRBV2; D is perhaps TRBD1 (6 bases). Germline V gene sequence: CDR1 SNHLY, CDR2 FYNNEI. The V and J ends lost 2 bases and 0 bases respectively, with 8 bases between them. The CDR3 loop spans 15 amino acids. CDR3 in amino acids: CASSEWDTSNQPQHF. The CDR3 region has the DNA TGTGCCAGCAGTGAATGGGACACTAGCAATCAGCCCCAGCATTTT.

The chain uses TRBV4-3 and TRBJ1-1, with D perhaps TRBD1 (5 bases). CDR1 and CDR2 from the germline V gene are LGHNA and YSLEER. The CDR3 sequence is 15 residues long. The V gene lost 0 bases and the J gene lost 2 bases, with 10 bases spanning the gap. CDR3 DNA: TGCGCCAGCAGCCAAGATCGGGGGGTAAACACTGAAGCTTTCTTT. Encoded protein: CASSQDRGVNTEAFF.

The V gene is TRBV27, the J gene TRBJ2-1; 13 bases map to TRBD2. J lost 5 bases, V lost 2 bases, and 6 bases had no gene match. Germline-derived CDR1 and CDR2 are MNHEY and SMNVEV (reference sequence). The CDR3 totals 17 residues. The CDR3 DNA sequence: TGTGCCAGCAGTTTAACTAGCGGGAGGGCCAAACACAATGAGCAGTTCTTC. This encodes CASSLTSGRAKHNEQFF.

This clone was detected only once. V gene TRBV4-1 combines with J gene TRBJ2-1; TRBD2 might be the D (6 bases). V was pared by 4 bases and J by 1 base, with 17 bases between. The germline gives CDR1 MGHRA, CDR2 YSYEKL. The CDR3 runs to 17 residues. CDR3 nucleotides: TGCGCCAGCAGCCTCGAGTCGCGGGAAGGTTCCTACAATGAGCAGTTCTTC. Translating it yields CASSLESREGSYNEQFF.

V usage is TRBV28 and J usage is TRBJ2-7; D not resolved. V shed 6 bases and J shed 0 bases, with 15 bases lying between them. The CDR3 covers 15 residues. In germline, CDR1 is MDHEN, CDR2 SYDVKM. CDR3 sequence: CASSPNGYLSYEQYF. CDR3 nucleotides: TGTGCCAGCAGCCCTAATGGATACCTCTCCTACGAGCAGTACTTC.

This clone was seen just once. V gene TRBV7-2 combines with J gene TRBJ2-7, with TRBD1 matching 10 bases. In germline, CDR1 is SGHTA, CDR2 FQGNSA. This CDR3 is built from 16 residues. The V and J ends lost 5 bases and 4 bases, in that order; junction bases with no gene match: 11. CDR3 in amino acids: CASSLDSGTGAYEQYF. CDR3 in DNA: TGTGCCAGCAGCCTAGACTCCGGGACAGGGGCGTACGAGCAGTACTTC.

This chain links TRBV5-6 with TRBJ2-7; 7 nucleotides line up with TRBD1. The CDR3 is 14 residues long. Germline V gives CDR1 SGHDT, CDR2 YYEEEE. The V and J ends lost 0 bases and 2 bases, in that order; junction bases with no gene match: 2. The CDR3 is CASSLAGGTYEQYF. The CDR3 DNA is TGTGCCAGCAGCTTGGCAGGGGGAACCTACGAGCAGTACTTC.

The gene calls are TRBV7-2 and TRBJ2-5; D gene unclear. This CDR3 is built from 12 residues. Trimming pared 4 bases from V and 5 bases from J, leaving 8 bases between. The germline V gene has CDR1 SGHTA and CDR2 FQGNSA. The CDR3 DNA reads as TGTGCCAGCAGCTCTCTAGAGGAGACCCAGTACTTC. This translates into CASSSLEETQYF.

CDR3 loop: CASSVSGRSYEQYF. The CDR3 coding sequence is TGTGCCAGCAGCGTTAGCGGGAGGTCCTACGAGCAGTACTTC. The chain uses TRBV5-6 and TRBJ2-7; the match to TRBD2 covers 10 bases. CDR3 size: 14 residues. The J segment lost 1 base and the V segment lost 4 bases, leaving 2 bases of the junction unmatched. Germline-derived CDR1 and CDR2 are SGHDT and YYEEEE.

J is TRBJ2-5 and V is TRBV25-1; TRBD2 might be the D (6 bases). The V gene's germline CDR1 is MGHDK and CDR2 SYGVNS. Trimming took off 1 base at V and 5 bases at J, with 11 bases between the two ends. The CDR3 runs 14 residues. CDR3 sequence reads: CASSEFYRGETQYF. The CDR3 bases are TGTGCCAGCAGTGAATTTTACCGGGGGGAGACCCAGTACTTC. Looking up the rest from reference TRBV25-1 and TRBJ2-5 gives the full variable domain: EADIYQTPRYLVIGTGKKITLECSQTMGHDKMYWYQQDPGMELHLIHYSYGVNSTEKGDLSSESTVSRIRTEHFPLTLESARPSHTSQYLCASSEFYRGETQYFGPGTRLLVL.

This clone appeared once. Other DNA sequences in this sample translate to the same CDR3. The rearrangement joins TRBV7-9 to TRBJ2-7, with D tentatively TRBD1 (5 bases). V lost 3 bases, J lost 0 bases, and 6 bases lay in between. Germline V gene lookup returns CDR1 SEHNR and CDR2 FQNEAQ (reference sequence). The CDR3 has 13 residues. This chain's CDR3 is CASSFQGSYEQYF. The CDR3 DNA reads TGTGCCAGCAGCTTTCAGGGCTCCTACGAGCAGTACTTC.

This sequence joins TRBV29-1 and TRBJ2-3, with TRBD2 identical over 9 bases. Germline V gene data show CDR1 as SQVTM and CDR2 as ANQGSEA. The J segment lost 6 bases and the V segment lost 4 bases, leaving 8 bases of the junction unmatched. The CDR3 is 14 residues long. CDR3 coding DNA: TGCAGCGTTGCTAGCGGGGTAGTGATGGATACGCAGTATTTT. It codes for CSVASGVVMDTQYF.

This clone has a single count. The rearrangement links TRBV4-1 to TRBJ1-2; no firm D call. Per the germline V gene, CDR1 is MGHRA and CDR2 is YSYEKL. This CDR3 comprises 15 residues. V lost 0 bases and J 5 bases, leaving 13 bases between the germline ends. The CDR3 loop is CASSQEWGSGYGYTF. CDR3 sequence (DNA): TGCGCCAGCAGCCAAGAATGGGGATCGGGATATGGCTACACCTTC.

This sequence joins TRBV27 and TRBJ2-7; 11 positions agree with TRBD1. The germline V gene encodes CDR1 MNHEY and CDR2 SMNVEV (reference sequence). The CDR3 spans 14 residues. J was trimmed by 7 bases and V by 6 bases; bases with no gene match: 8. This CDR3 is CASRTGQGAYEQYF. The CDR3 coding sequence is TGTGCCAGCAGGACCGGACAGGGGGCGTATGAGCAGTACTTC.

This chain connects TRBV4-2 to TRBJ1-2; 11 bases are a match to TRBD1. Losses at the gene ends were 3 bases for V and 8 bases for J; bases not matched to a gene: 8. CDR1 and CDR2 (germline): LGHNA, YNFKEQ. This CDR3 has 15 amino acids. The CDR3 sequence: CASSQAGQGVRGYTF. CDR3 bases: TGTGCCAGCAGCCAGGCGGGACAGGGGGTACGGGGCTACACCTTC.

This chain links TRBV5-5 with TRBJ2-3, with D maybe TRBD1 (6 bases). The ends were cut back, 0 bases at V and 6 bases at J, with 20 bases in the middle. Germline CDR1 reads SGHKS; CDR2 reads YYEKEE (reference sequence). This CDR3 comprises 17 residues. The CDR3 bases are TGTGCCAGCAGCTTGGGAGGTATAGGGGGAACGTCCGATACGCAGTATTTT. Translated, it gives CASSLGGIGGTSDTQYF.

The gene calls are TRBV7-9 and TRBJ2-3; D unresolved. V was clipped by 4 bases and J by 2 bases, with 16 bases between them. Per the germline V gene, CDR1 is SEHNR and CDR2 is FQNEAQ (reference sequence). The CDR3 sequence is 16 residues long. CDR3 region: CASSSSTLWVTDTQYF. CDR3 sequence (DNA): TGTGCCAGCAGCTCCTCGACCCTGTGGGTCACAGATACGCAGTATTTT.